Listed below are T cell receptor beta chains from one sample, sequenced in a study of patients and donors after allogeneic stem cell transplantation. TCRdb fed the RT-PCR reads into MiXCR, producing one record per CDR3 protein. The table has 900,000 to 1,000,000 distinct CDR3 sequences, more than 15% seen once. Sequenced material: blood, either unsorted or a sorted T cell fraction (not recorded which). The origin of the receptors is a human donor who was either an allogeneic HSCT recipient or a stem cell or donor lymphocyte infusion donor (not recorded which). It is not recorded whose cells these are; they may come from a transplant donor. Both conserved end residues are part of each CDR3. Fields, in order: CDR3 DNA, CDR3 protein, clone size, V gene, J gene, D gene. D genes are given only for firm matches. A clone size is listed for some rows: how often the clone was seen (once, few, many), or a class if it is expanded.

CDR3nt: TGTGCCATCAATCCGGGACGGCCTAACACCGGGGAGCTGTTTTTT
CDR3aa: CAINPGRPNTGELFF
abundance: few
v_gene: TRBV10-3
j_gene: TRBJ2-2
d_gene: NA

CDR3nt: TGTGCCAGCAGTCCTAAGACAGCATCCTACGAGCAGTACTTC
CDR3aa: CASSPKTASYEQYF
abundance: NA
v_gene: TRBV28
j_gene: TRBJ2-7
d_gene: NA

CDR3nt: TGTGCCAGCAGCTCGAGAGGGGGACAATTAAGGGACATTCAGTACTTC
CDR3aa: CASSSRGGQLRDIQYF
abundance: NA
v_gene: TRBV9
j_gene: TRBJ2-4
d_gene: NA

CDR3nt: TGTGCCAGCAGTCAAACTGGGACAACCGGGGAGCTGTTTTTT
CDR3aa: CASSQTGTTGELFF
abundance: few
v_gene: TRBV6-1
j_gene: TRBJ2-2
d_gene: NA

CDR3nt: TGTGCCATCAGTCGACTAGCGGGAGAGAGCTCCTACAATGAGCAGTTCTTC
CDR3aa: CAISRLAGESSYNEQFF
abundance: NA
v_gene: TRBV10-3
j_gene: TRBJ2-1
d_gene: TRBD2

CDR3nt: TGCGCCAGCAGCCAGACAGGGGCCGGGGAGCTGTTTTTT
CDR3aa: CASSQTGAGELFF
abundance: few
v_gene: TRBV4-1
j_gene: TRBJ2-2
d_gene: TRBD1

CDR3nt: TGTGCCAGCAGCTTGCGGGAGAACCCCCACGAGCAGTACTTC
CDR3aa: CASSLRENPHEQYF
abundance: NA
v_gene: TRBV5-6
j_gene: TRBJ2-7
d_gene: NA

CDR3nt: TGTGCCAGCAGCGTAGGGTATAGCGGGACAATCTACGAGCAGTACTTC
CDR3aa: CASSVGYSGTIYEQYF
abundance: few
v_gene: TRBV9
j_gene: TRBJ2-7
d_gene: TRBD2

CDR3nt: TGTGCCAGCAGTAACTCAGGGGTTGGGAACACTGAAGCTTTCTTT
CDR3aa: CASSNSGVGNTEAFF
abundance: NA
v_gene: TRBV12-3/TRBV12-4
j_gene: TRBJ1-1
d_gene: NA

CDR3nt: TGCAGTGTTAAGCCTTCAGGGCGCTATAGCAATCAGCCCCAGCATTTT
CDR3aa: CSVKPSGRYSNQPQHF
abundance: NA
v_gene: TRBV20-1
j_gene: TRBJ1-5
d_gene: NA

CDR3nt: TGTGCCAGCAGCATCCAGGGACTAGCTTCCGGGGAGCTGTTTTTT
CDR3aa: CASSIQGLASGELFF
abundance: NA
v_gene: TRBV9
j_gene: TRBJ2-2
d_gene: TRBD2

CDR3nt: TGTGCCAGCAGCTCGGAGGGACAGCTATACGAGCAGTACTTC
CDR3aa: CASSSEGQLYEQYF
abundance: NA
v_gene: TRBV5-5
j_gene: TRBJ2-7
d_gene: NA

CDR3nt: TGCGCCAGCAGTATTGCGCGGGAGAACACCGGGGAGCTGTTTTTT
CDR3aa: CASSIARENTGELFF
abundance: few
v_gene: TRBV5-1
j_gene: TRBJ2-2
d_gene: NA

CDR3nt: TGTGCCACCAGTGCGCCCCGGGACTCAGAGACCCAGTACTTC
CDR3aa: CATSAPRDSETQYF
abundance: NA
v_gene: TRBV24-1
j_gene: TRBJ2-5
d_gene: NA

CDR3nt: TGTGCCAGCACCAAAAGGGGAAACACCGGGGAGCTGTTTTTT
CDR3aa: CASTKRGNTGELFF
abundance: few
v_gene: TRBV12-3/TRBV12-4
j_gene: TRBJ2-2
d_gene: NA

CDR3nt: TGTGCCAGCAGCGGTCAGGTGACGAACACTGAAGCTTTCTTT
CDR3aa: CASSGQVTNTEAFF
abundance: NA
v_gene: TRBV7-6
j_gene: TRBJ1-1
d_gene: NA

CDR3nt: TGCGCCAGCAGCTTGGCCACAAGCTCCTACGAGCAGTACTTC
CDR3aa: CASSLATSSYEQYF
abundance: NA
v_gene: TRBV5-1
j_gene: TRBJ2-7
d_gene: NA

CDR3nt: TGTGCCAGCAGCAAAGACCCGCCCAACTATGGCTACACCTTC
CDR3aa: CASSKDPPNYGYTF
abundance: NA
v_gene: TRBV21-1
j_gene: TRBJ1-2
d_gene: NA

CDR3nt: TGTGCCAGCAGCTCGCCGGGACAGGGGGCTGAAGCTTTCTTT
CDR3aa: CASSSPGQGAEAFF
abundance: NA
v_gene: TRBV7-3
j_gene: TRBJ1-1
d_gene: TRBD1

CDR3nt: TGTGCCAGCTGCCCTAGCGGTGGGCAAGAGACCCAGTACTTC
CDR3aa: CASCPSGGQETQYF
abundance: few
v_gene: TRBV12-3/TRBV12-4
j_gene: TRBJ2-5
d_gene: TRBD2

CDR3nt: TGTGCCAGCAGCTTCGGCCCCCTGGAACTGTTTTTT
CDR3aa: CASSFGPLELFF
abundance: few
v_gene: TRBV5-6
j_gene: TRBJ1-4
d_gene: NA

CDR3nt: TGTGCCAGCAGCTTAGGTGTAGGGGATTACTACGAGCAGTACTTC
CDR3aa: CASSLGVGDYYEQYF
abundance: few
v_gene: TRBV7-2
j_gene: TRBJ2-7
d_gene: NA

CDR3nt: TGTGCCAGCAGTGAAGAACAGGGGGCCCACAATGAGCAGTTCTTC
CDR3aa: CASSEEQGAHNEQFF
abundance: few
v_gene: TRBV6-1
j_gene: TRBJ2-1
d_gene: TRBD1

CDR3nt: TGCGCCAGCAGCAGAGGGACTAGCCGCACAGATACGCAGTATTTT
CDR3aa: CASSRGTSRTDTQYF
abundance: NA
v_gene: TRBV5-1
j_gene: TRBJ2-3
d_gene: TRBD2

CDR3nt: TGTGCCAGCAGCTCGCTTGGGCAGGAGAACTATGGCTACACCTTC
CDR3aa: CASSSLGQENYGYTF
abundance: many
v_gene: TRBV7-9
j_gene: TRBJ1-2
d_gene: NA

CDR3nt: TGTGCCACCAGCAGAGACAGAGCCCTCACAGATACGCAGTATTTT
CDR3aa: CATSRDRALTDTQYF
abundance: NA
v_gene: TRBV15
j_gene: TRBJ2-3
d_gene: NA

CDR3nt: TGTGCTAGTGCCAGGTCTGGGGCCAACGTCCTGACTTTC
CDR3aa: CASARSGANVLTF
abundance: NA
v_gene: TRBV12-5
j_gene: TRBJ2-6
d_gene: NA

CDR3nt: TGTGCCAGCAGCCAACAGGTCTCCTACGAGCAGTACTTC
CDR3aa: CASSQQVSYEQYF
abundance: few
v_gene: TRBV14
j_gene: TRBJ2-7
d_gene: NA

CDR3nt: TGTGCCAGCAGCCATAAGTATGGCTACACCTTC
CDR3aa: CASSHKYGYTF
abundance: few
v_gene: TRBV9
j_gene: TRBJ1-2
d_gene: NA

CDR3nt: TGTGCCAGCAGCAGAGACAATCACCCTGAAGCTTTCTTT
CDR3aa: CASSRDNHPEAFF
abundance: NA
v_gene: TRBV5-6
j_gene: TRBJ1-1
d_gene: NA

CDR3nt: TGTGCCATCAGTGAGCTGCAGGGATCCTCTGAAGCTTTCTTT
CDR3aa: CAISELQGSSEAFF
abundance: few
v_gene: TRBV10-3
j_gene: TRBJ1-1
d_gene: NA

CDR3nt: TGTGCCAGCGGGGGGCTCGAGCAGTTCTTC
CDR3aa: CASGGLEQFF
abundance: NA
v_gene: TRBV6-5
j_gene: TRBJ2-1
d_gene: NA

CDR3nt: TGCGCCAGCAGCTTGAACGGACAGAATAGCAATCAGCCCCAGCATTTT
CDR3aa: CASSLNGQNSNQPQHF
abundance: few
v_gene: TRBV5-1
j_gene: TRBJ1-5
d_gene: NA

CDR3nt: TGTGCCAGCAGTTTATCGAGTGTTGGAGGTACTGAAGCTTTCTTT
CDR3aa: CASSLSSVGGTEAFF
abundance: NA
v_gene: TRBV27
j_gene: TRBJ1-1
d_gene: NA

CDR3nt: TGCGCCAGCAGCCAGGACACGGGGGCGGCGGCCACTGAAGCTTTCTTT
CDR3aa: CASSQDTGAAATEAFF
abundance: NA
v_gene: TRBV4-3
j_gene: TRBJ1-1
d_gene: NA

CDR3nt: TGTGCCAGCAGCCAAGATCGCGGCGCATCCTACGAGCAGTACTTC
CDR3aa: CASSQDRGASYEQYF
abundance: NA
v_gene: TRBV4-3
j_gene: TRBJ2-7
d_gene: NA

CDR3nt: TGCAGCGCCGAGGGTCGGGAGGGGGGCAATGAGCAGTTCTTC
CDR3aa: CSAEGREGGNEQFF
abundance: NA
v_gene: TRBV29-1
j_gene: TRBJ2-1
d_gene: TRBD2

CDR3nt: TGCGCCAGCAGCTTGGATTTGGGCACTATCCCTACAGATACGCAGTATTTT
CDR3aa: CASSLDLGTIPTDTQYF
abundance: few
v_gene: TRBV5-1
j_gene: TRBJ2-3
d_gene: NA

CDR3nt: TGTGCCAGCAGCTTAGTGTCAAGGCCTCAAGAGACCCAGTACTTC
CDR3aa: CASSLVSRPQETQYF
abundance: NA
v_gene: TRBV7-2
j_gene: TRBJ2-5
d_gene: NA

CDR3nt: TGTGCCAGCAGATACCCCAGGGGGTCCGGGTCCTTGAACACCGGGGAGCTGTTTTTT
CDR3aa: CASRYPRGSGSLNTGELFF
abundance: many
v_gene: TRBV12-3/TRBV12-4
j_gene: TRBJ2-2
d_gene: TRBD1

CDR3nt: TGCAGCGTTAAGGTACCGAACCACTACGAGCAGTACTTC
CDR3aa: CSVKVPNHYEQYF
abundance: once
v_gene: TRBV29-1
j_gene: TRBJ2-7
d_gene: NA

CDR3nt: TGCGCCAGCTACACCACAGGGAACACCGGGGAGCTGTTTTTT
CDR3aa: CASYTTGNTGELFF
abundance: few
v_gene: TRBV5-1
j_gene: TRBJ2-2
d_gene: NA

CDR3nt: TGTGCCAGCAGCTCCCTCCGTCCCGGGGAGCTGTTTTTT
CDR3aa: CASSSLRPGELFF
abundance: NA
v_gene: TRBV7-3
j_gene: TRBJ2-2
d_gene: NA

CDR3nt: TGTGCCAGCAGTTTAAACCCCAATACTCCAACCTACGAGCAGTACTTC
CDR3aa: CASSLNPNTPTYEQYF
abundance: NA
v_gene: TRBV28
j_gene: TRBJ2-7
d_gene: NA

CDR3nt: TGTGCCAGCAGCTTAGACCCGGGACCTCCCACAGATACGCAGTATTTT
CDR3aa: CASSLDPGPPTDTQYF
abundance: NA
v_gene: TRBV7-8
j_gene: TRBJ2-3
d_gene: NA

CDR3nt: TGCAGTGCCAGAACCCGGACAGTCTATAATTCACCCCTCCACTTT
CDR3aa: CSARTRTVYNSPLHF
abundance: few
v_gene: TRBV20-1
j_gene: TRBJ1-6
d_gene: NA

CDR3nt: TGCGCCAGCAGCCACAAAAGAGGAACAGACGAGCAGTACTTC
CDR3aa: CASSHKRGTDEQYF
abundance: few
v_gene: TRBV4-1
j_gene: TRBJ2-7
d_gene: NA

CDR3nt: TGTGCCAGCAGCCAACCCCTGGGGGCAGAGACCCAGTACTTC
CDR3aa: CASSQPLGAETQYF
abundance: NA
v_gene: TRBV3-1
j_gene: TRBJ2-5
d_gene: NA

CDR3nt: TGTGCCAGCAGTCCGCGACAGGCGCCTGAAGCTTTCTTT
CDR3aa: CASSPRQAPEAFF
abundance: many
v_gene: TRBV27
j_gene: TRBJ1-1
d_gene: NA

CDR3nt: TGTGCCAGCAGCTTTCCGGGACAGAAACCCTACGAGCAGTACTTC
CDR3aa: CASSFPGQKPYEQYF
abundance: few
v_gene: TRBV7-2
j_gene: TRBJ2-7
d_gene: TRBD1

CDR3nt: TGCAGTGCTAGAGGGGGGAGCAATCAGCCCCAGCATTTT
CDR3aa: CSARGGSNQPQHF
abundance: NA
v_gene: TRBV20-1
j_gene: TRBJ1-5
d_gene: NA

CDR3nt: TGTGCCAGCAGCTGGGGGGACCGAGAGACCCAGTACTTC
CDR3aa: CASSWGDRETQYF
abundance: NA
v_gene: TRBV11-2
j_gene: TRBJ2-5
d_gene: NA

CDR3nt: TGTGCCAGCAGTGAGTTCCTTACCTCCTACGAGCAGTACTTC
CDR3aa: CASSEFLTSYEQYF
abundance: NA
v_gene: TRBV2
j_gene: TRBJ2-7
d_gene: NA

CDR3nt: TGTGCCAGCAGTCAAGGACAGGGGAGCGACGAGCAGTACTTC
CDR3aa: CASSQGQGSDEQYF
abundance: few
v_gene: TRBV6-1
j_gene: TRBJ2-7
d_gene: TRBD1

CDR3nt: TGCGCCACCAGGGGACTTGAGGGAGTGGGGGAGACCCAGTACTTC
CDR3aa: CATRGLEGVGETQYF
abundance: NA
v_gene: TRBV10-2
j_gene: TRBJ2-5
d_gene: NA

CDR3nt: TGCGCCAGCAGCCATCGGACCTCCTACGAGCAGTACTTC
CDR3aa: CASSHRTSYEQYF
abundance: NA
v_gene: TRBV4-1
j_gene: TRBJ2-7
d_gene: NA

CDR3nt: TGTGCCAGCAGCCAAGCGGAGGGAGCTTTCTTT
CDR3aa: CASSQAEGAFF
abundance: NA
v_gene: TRBV3-1
j_gene: TRBJ1-1
d_gene: NA

CDR3nt: TGTGCCAGCAGCGTAGTCCAGGGGAACACTGAAGCTTTCTTT
CDR3aa: CASSVVQGNTEAFF
abundance: NA
v_gene: TRBV9
j_gene: TRBJ1-1
d_gene: NA

CDR3nt: TGTGCCAGCAGCCAAGGCACGCAGTTCTTGGCTTTCTTT
CDR3aa: CASSQGTQFLAFF
abundance: few
v_gene: TRBV4-2
j_gene: TRBJ1-1
d_gene: NA